This entry features one T cell receptor beta chain sequence. The antigen is not known. Clones were read by immunoSEQ multiplex PCR, and TCRdb kept only the in-frame ones, dropping some. The table includes approximately 320,000 clones, roughly 67% detected once. The sample is drawn from a study of cytotoxic CD8 clonotypes in ibrutinib-treated CLL. As for the study in general: Averaging across samples gave approximately 260,000 productive templates and approximately 92,000 productive rearrangements. General study results and limits: Circulating CD8+ T-cell counts were tracked by baseline clonality, which exceeded that of age-matched healthy donors. Sampling times, which were not matched between the groups, differed between sustained-remission patients and progressing patients.

The CDR3 covers 14 residues. Germline assignment: CDR1 SNHLY and CDR2 FYNNEI. V trimming: 6 bases; J trimming: 2 bases; junction bases outside the gene matches: 5. The sequence was collected from a human donor with chronic lymphocytic leukemia. The gene calls are TRBV2 and TRBJ2-7; 9 bases agree with TRBD2. Sequencing used PBMCs, obtained after 36 months of ibrutinib treatment. This CDR3 is CASSQAGGAYEQYF. In DNA form, the CDR3 reads TGTGCCAGCAGCCAAGCGGGAGGAGCCTACGAGCAGTACTTC.